This T cell receptor beta chain derives from a study of blood T cell repertoires in COVID-19. The V gene lost 3 bases and the J gene lost 8 bases, with 16 bases spanning the gap. CDR1 and CDR2 from the germline V gene are KGHSH and LQKENI. The CDR3 spans 14 residues. Method: immunoSEQ multiplex PCR; TCRdb's copy keeps in-frame clones and lacks some. The repertoire holds some 260,000 clones, with around 84% as singletons. The chain carries TRBV18 and TRBJ1-2; D gene ambiguous. Sequences were obtained from PBMCs or T cells enriched from blood (not recorded which). The receptor was isolated from a man younger than 45 with acute COVID-19. The CDR3 protein is CASSPTTGIEGYTF. CDR3 DNA sequence: TGTGCCAGCTCACCTACCACGGGAATTGAGGGCTACACCTTC.